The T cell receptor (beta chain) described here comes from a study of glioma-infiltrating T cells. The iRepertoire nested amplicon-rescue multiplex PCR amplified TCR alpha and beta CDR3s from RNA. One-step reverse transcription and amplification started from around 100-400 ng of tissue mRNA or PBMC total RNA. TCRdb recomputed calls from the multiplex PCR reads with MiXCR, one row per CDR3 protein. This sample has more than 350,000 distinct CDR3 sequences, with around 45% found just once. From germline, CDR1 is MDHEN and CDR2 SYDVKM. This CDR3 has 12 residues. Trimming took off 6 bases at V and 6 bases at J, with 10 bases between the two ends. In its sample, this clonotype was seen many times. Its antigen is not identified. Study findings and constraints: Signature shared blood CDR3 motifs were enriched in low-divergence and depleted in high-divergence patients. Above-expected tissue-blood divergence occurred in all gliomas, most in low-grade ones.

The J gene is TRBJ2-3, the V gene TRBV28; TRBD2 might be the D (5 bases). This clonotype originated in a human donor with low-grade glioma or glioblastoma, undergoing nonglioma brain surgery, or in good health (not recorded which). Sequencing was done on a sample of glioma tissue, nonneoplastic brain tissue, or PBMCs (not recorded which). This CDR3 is CASREGADTQYF. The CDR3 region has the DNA TGTGCCAGCAGAGAGGGAGCGGATACGCAGTATTTT.